Shown below are 12 T cell receptor beta chains from a single sample sequenced in a study of blood T cell repertoires in COVID-19. The table came from immunoSEQ multiplex PCR; TCRdb's copy has only in-frame clones and leaves some out. The sample yields 250,000 to 300,000 clones, 87% seen once. Sequencing input: peripheral blood. The receptors stem from a woman between 50 and 59 years old who had recovered from COVID-19.

The chain couples TRBV4-3 to TRBJ2-7; weak D call: TRBD1 (6 bases). Trimming took 0 bases from V and 0 from J, leaving 12 bases between them. The CDR3 loop spans 16 amino acids. Germline assignment: CDR1 LGHNA and CDR2 YSLEER. The CDR3 sequence: CASSQDFVDSSYEQYF. CDR3 coding DNA: TGCGCCAGCAGCCAAGATTTCGTGGACAGCTCCTACGAGCAGTACTTC.

The gene calls are TRBV9 and TRBJ2-1, with 9 bases fitting TRBD1. Germline-derived CDR1 and CDR2 are SGDLS and YYNGEE. After removal of 3 bases from V and 8 bases from J, the junction contained 6 bases not matched to a gene. CDR3 length: 14 residues. The DNA of the CDR3 is TGTGCCAGCAGCGGAGACAGGGGGTGGGATGAGCAGTTCTTC. Its protein is CASSGDRGWDEQFF.

The CDR3 nucleotides read TGCGCCAGCAGCCCGGGACAGGGTGACCAGCCCCAGCATTTT. Its protein is CASSPGQGDQPQHF. This sequence joins TRBV5-1 and TRBJ1-5; 9 nucleotides align to TRBD1. Losses at the gene ends were 4 bases for V and 7 bases for J; bases not matched to a gene: 6. The CDR3 has 14 amino acids. Per germline, CDR1 SGHRS and CDR2 YFSETQ.

The V and J genes are TRBV9 and TRBJ1-3, with unresolved D. Trimming took 0 bases from V and 0 from J, leaving 7 bases between them. CDR3 length equals 15 residues. Germline values: CDR1 SGDLS, CDR2 YYNGEE. The CDR3 sequence: CASSVVSGSGNTIYF. DNA of the CDR3: TGTGCCAGCAGCGTAGTGTCGGGCTCTGGAAACACCATATATTTT.

The V call is TRBV18, the J call TRBJ2-2; 10 bases fit TRBD1. This CDR3 is 16 amino acids long. Germline-derived CDR1 and CDR2 are KGHSH and LQKENI. The ends lost 6 bases at V and 4 bases at J; junction bases unmatched: 8. The CDR3 region has the DNA TGTGCCAGCTCGCCCGACAGGGGGCGATCCACCGGGGAGCTGTTTTTT. Translated, it gives CASSPDRGRSTGELFF.

The V and J genes are TRBV5-1 and TRBJ1-1, with D possibly being TRBD1 (5 bases). Trimming stripped 0 bases from V and 1 base from J, with 7 bases between. Germline V gene data show CDR1 as SGHRS and CDR2 as YFSETQ. This CDR3 contains 14 residues. CDR3 in DNA: TGCGCCAGCAGCTTGGAAAGGGGGAACACTGAAGCTTTCTTT. The encoded protein is CASSLERGNTEAFF.

This clone turned up a few times. The V and J genes are TRBV5-1 and TRBJ1-1; 8 bases agree with TRBD1. Germline CDR1 reads SGHRS; CDR2 reads YFSETQ. This CDR3 comprises 13 residues. V gave up 5 bases and J gave up 5 bases; unmatched junction bases: 5. This chain's CDR3 is CASRPTGGTEAFF. The CDR3 nucleotides are TGCGCCAGCAGGCCTACAGGGGGAACTGAAGCTTTCTTT.

This CDR3 reads CASSYRVDNQPQHF. For the CDR3, the DNA is TGTGCCAGTAGTTACAGGGTTGACAATCAGCCCCAGCATTTT. This sequence joins TRBV19 and TRBJ1-5; D possibly corresponds to TRBD1 (6 bases). Germline V lookup: CDR1 LNHDA, CDR2 SQIVND (reference sequence). V was clipped by 5 bases and J by 3 bases, with 11 bases between them. The CDR3 consists of 14 residues.

The chain links TRBV30 to TRBJ2-5; 11 nucleotides agree with TRBD2. Trimming took 2 bases from V and 5 from J; bases not matched to a gene: 10. The CDR3 has 16 amino acids. Per germline, CDR1 GTSNPN and CDR2 SVGIG (reference sequence). The CDR3 protein is CAWSRGLAGGVETQYF. The DNA of the CDR3 is TGTGCCTGGAGTAGGGGGCTAGCGGGAGGCGTGGAGACCCAGTACTTC.

This clone was seen a few times. CDR3 amino acids: CASSERGGGSTDTQYF. The CDR3, as DNA: TGTGCCAGCAGTGAAAGAGGGGGGGGGAGCACAGATACGCAGTATTTT. The chain carries TRBV6-1 and TRBJ2-3; TRBD2 is a possible D gene (7 bases). The CDR3 covers 16 residues. Germline V gives CDR1 MNHNS, CDR2 SASEGT. V lost 2 bases and J lost 0, with 12 bases in between.

The rearrangement joins TRBV3-1 (or the pseudogene TRBV3-2) to TRBJ2-2; TRBD2 is a possible D gene (6 bases). There are 16 residues in the CDR3. CDR1 is LGHDT, CDR2 YNNKEL, per germline (reference sequence). Trimming cost V 10 bases and J 6 bases, with 24 bases left between them. The CDR3 loop is CATSGERAVRAGELFF. In nucleotides, the CDR3 is TGTGCCACCTCGGGGGAGAGGGCCGTTCGGGCCGGGGAGCTGTTTTTT.

CDR3 loop: CASSIRTVNTEAFF. The DNA for the CDR3 is TGTGCCAGTAGTATTCGCACAGTGAACACTGAAGCTTTCTTT. V gene TRBV19 combines with J gene TRBJ1-1; D remains ambiguous. Germline assignment: CDR1 LNHDA and CDR2 SQIVND (reference sequence). Between the trimmed V and J ends, which lost 3 bases and 0 bases, there was a span of 8 bases. This CDR3 is 14 amino acids long.